These T cell receptor beta chains were read from a single sample in a study of cytomegalovirus exposure and HLA in healthy donors. Assay used: immunoSEQ multiplex PCR; TCRdb lists only in-frame clones, some missing. The sample has about 200,000 clones; about 80% are singletons. Sequences were obtained from PBMCs. The receptor set was obtained from a woman between 25 and 40 years old in good health and CMV-seropositive. Each CDR3 is given with its conserved first and last residue. The order of the fields is D gene, clone size, J gene, V gene, CDR3 protein, CDR3 DNA. D genes are given only for firm matches. Rows give clone size only sometimes, using once, few, many, or a class for an expanded clone.

-,-,TRBJ1-6,TRBV4-3,CASSQDWGRGRGNSPLHF,TGCGCCAGCAGCCAAGATTGGGGGCGGGGGCGCGGAAATTCACCCCTCCACTTT
-,-,TRBJ2-5,TRBV6-5,CASSYSQGSMAQYF,TGTGCCAGCAGTTACAGTCAGGGTAGTATGGCCCAGTACTTC
TRBD1,-,TRBJ1-2,TRBV19,CASSLDRVFNYGYTF,TGTGCCAGTAGTTTGGACAGGGTTTTCAACTATGGCTACACCTTC
TRBD1,-,TRBJ1-6,TRBV27,CASSFSPPLAGTGGKGYNSPLHF,TGTGCCAGCAGTTTCTCCCCACCATTAGCCGGGACAGGGGGAAAGGGCTATAATTCACCCCTCCACTTT
-,-,TRBJ1-2,TRBV5-8,CASSLGWAGIDVDGYTF,TGTGCCAGCAGCTTGGGCTGGGCAGGGATAGACGTAGATGGCTACACCTTC
TRBD1,few,TRBJ1-2,TRBV7-8,CASSLARHRGQEYGYTF,TGTGCCAGCAGCTTAGCCCGTCACAGGGGGCAAGAGTATGGCTACACCTTC
-,-,TRBJ1-1,TRBV21-1,CASSKEGRGRGGTEAFF,TGTGCCAGCAGCAAAGAGGGCAGGGGGCGTGGGGGCACTGAAGCTTTCTTT
-,-,TRBJ2-1,TRBV4-1,CAGGGDSSTYNEQFF,TGCGCCGGCGGAGGGGACTCCTCTACCTACAATGAGCAGTTCTTC
TRBD2,-,TRBJ2-1,TRBV11-2,CASSSVTSGGYNEQFF,TGTGCCAGCAGCTCCGTGACTAGCGGGGGTTACAATGAGCAGTTCTTC
-,-,TRBJ1-1,TRBV7-2,CASSLIQGGTEAFF,TGTGCCAGCAGCCTCATACAGGGTGGGACTGAAGCTTTCTTT
-,-,TRBJ2-5,TRBV10-1,CASSESRQAGETQYF,TGCGCCAGCAGTGAGTCGAGGCAGGCGGGGGAGACCCAGTACTTC
-,-,TRBJ1-2,TRBV30,CACATAGPYGYTF,TGTGCCTGTGCTACGGCAGGGCCCTATGGCTACACCTTC
-,-,TRBJ2-2,TRBV5-8,CASSALLGGELFF,TGTGCCAGCAGCGCTTTACTCGGCGGGGAGCTGTTTTTT